The 12 T cell receptor beta chains presented below share a single source sample, sequenced in a study of T-cell reconstitution after alpha-beta-depleted transplantation in children. Unique molecular identifiers were built into the TCRbeta library. TCRdb analysed the PCR reads with MiXCR anew, one entry per CDR3 protein. The sample has more than 250,000 distinct CDR3 sequences, 9.9% seen once. The material was PBMCs from the stem cell graft donor, obtained from the stem cell graft. Receptor source: a human donor who donated a stem cell graft to a child with SCID.

The chain carries TRBV6-1 and TRBJ1-5; 10 nucleotides align to TRBD1. CDR3 length: 14 residues. Germline CDR1 is MNHNS and CDR2 is SASEGT. The J segment lost 6 bases and the V segment lost 6 bases, leaving 5 bases of the junction unmatched. DNA of the CDR3: TGTGCCAGCAGCGGGACAGGGGATATTCAGCCCCAGCATTTT. Protein: CASSGTGDIQPQHF.

V is TRBV5-1 and J is TRBJ2-1; TRBD2 is a possible D gene (7 bases). The CDR3 length is 17 residues. The V gene lost 4 bases and the J gene lost 0 bases, with 17 bases spanning the gap. From germline, CDR1 is SGHRS and CDR2 YFSETQ. For the CDR3, the DNA is TGCGCCAGCAGCCCGAGGGGGGGGACGGACTCCTACAATGAGCAGTTCTTC. This gives the protein CASSPRGGTDSYNEQFF.

At least ten counts were recorded for this clonotype. The CDR3 is CASSLVGENTEAFF. The CDR3 region has the DNA TGTGCCAGCAGCTTAGTTGGAGAGAACACTGAAGCTTTCTTT. The V call is TRBV7-2, the J call TRBJ1-1; D unclear. V lost 1 base to trimming and J lost 1 base, with 7 bases between them. This CDR3 is built from 14 residues. Germline V gene sequence: CDR1 SGHTA, CDR2 FQGNSA.

This clonotype came up a few times. The chain carries TRBV9 and TRBJ2-2, with 9 nucleotides matching TRBD1. The ends lost 2 bases at V and 5 bases at J; junction bases unmatched: 4. The CDR3 covers 15 residues. Germline V lookup: CDR1 SGDLS, CDR2 YYNGEE. CDR3 sequence: CASSVGQGWTGELFF. CDR3 DNA: TGTGCCAGCAGCGTGGGACAGGGTTGGACCGGGGAGCTGTTTTTT.

This clonotype was seen more than once but under ten times. The rearrangement uses TRBV20-1 and TRBJ2-2; 8 bases are a match to TRBD2. Per germline, CDR1 DFQATT and CDR2 SNEGSKA (reference sequence). V lost 6 bases to trimming and J lost 6 bases; unmatched junction nucleotides: 9. CDR3 length equals 14 residues. This CDR3 is CSAVRGGGAGELFF. The CDR3 bases are TGCAGTGCAGTACGGGGGGGCGGGGCCGGGGAGCTGTTTTTT.

This clonotype turned up a few times. V gene TRBV5-1 combines with J gene TRBJ2-3; 8 bases match TRBD1. The trim removed 6 bases at V and 1 base at J, leaving 7 bases unmatched. The germline CDR1 and CDR2 sequences are SGHRS and YFSETQ. The CDR3 has 15 amino acids. The CDR3 here is CASTRGQDRTDTQYF. CDR3 in DNA: TGCGCCAGCACGAGGGGACAGGACCGCACAGATACGCAGTATTTT.

V gene TRBV9 combines with J gene TRBJ2-2; no definite D call. Germline lookup yields CDR1 SGDLS and CDR2 YYNGEE. With 0 bases removed from V and 0 bases from J, the gap between germline ends came to 3 bases. The CDR3 runs to 14 residues. CDR3 protein: CASSVGANTGELFF. The CDR3, as DNA: TGTGCCAGCAGCGTAGGTGCGAACACCGGGGAGCTGTTTTTT.

The chain carries TRBV12-3 or TRBV12-4 and TRBJ2-7, with D possibly TRBD1 on 6 matching bases. V lost 6 bases to trimming and J lost 0 bases, with 9 bases between them. This CDR3 has 13 residues. DNA of the CDR3: TGTGCCAGCAGCCCGGGACACTCCTACGAGCAGTACTTC. This gives the protein CASSPGHSYEQYF.

The genes are TRBV7-9 and TRBJ2-6; D call uncertain. Germline CDR1 and CDR2: SEHNR and FQNEAQ (reference sequence). This CDR3 comprises 17 residues. V lost 4 bases to trimming and J lost 0 bases, with 13 bases between them. As DNA, the CDR3 is TGTGCCAGCAGCTCCCAGAGGATCAGCTCTGGGGCCAACGTCCTGACTTTC. It specifies CASSSQRISSGANVLTF.

This clonotype appeared a few times. The chain is built from TRBV10-3 and TRBJ1-1; D is uncertain. Germline lookup yields CDR1 ENHRY and CDR2 SYGVKD. The CDR3 has 12 amino acids. Trimming took 1 base from V and 7 from J, leaving 7 bases between them. The CDR3 DNA sequence: TGTGCCATCAGTGAGTACCTCCGTGAAGCTTTCTTT. Residues: CAISEYLREAFF.

The genes are TRBV6-5 and TRBJ2-5; D perhaps matches TRBD2 (6 bases). The V gene lost 0 bases and the J gene lost 4 bases, with 15 bases spanning the gap. CDR3 length: 16 amino acids. The germline CDR1 and CDR2 sequences are MNHEY and SVGAGI. The CDR3 is CASSYSGAASAETQYF. The DNA of the CDR3 is TGTGCCAGCAGTTACTCGGGAGCGGCTAGCGCAGAGACCCAGTACTTC.

The chain joins TRBV12-3 or TRBV12-4 to TRBJ2-2; 8 nucleotides match TRBD1. This CDR3 is built from 16 residues. With V trimmed by 6 bases and J by 5 bases, 11 bases remained unmatched. The CDR3: CASRTTHRGKTGELFF. DNA of the CDR3: TGTGCCAGCAGAACGACCCACAGGGGGAAAACCGGGGAGCTGTTTTTT.